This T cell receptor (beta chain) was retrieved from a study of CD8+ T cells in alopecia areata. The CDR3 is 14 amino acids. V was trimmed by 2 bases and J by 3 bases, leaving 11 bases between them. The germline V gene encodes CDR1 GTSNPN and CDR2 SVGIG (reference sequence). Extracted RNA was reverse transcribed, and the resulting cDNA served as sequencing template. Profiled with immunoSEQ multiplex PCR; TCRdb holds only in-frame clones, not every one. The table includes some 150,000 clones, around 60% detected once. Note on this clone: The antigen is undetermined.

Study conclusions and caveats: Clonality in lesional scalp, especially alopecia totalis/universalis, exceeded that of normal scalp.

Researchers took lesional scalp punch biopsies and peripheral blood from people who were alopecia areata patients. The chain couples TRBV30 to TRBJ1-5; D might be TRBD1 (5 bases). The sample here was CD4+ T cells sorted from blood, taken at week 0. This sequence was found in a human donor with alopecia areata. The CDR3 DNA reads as TGTGCCTGGAGTATGACAGTCTCCAATCAGCCCCAGCATTTT. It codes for CAWSMTVSNQPQHF.